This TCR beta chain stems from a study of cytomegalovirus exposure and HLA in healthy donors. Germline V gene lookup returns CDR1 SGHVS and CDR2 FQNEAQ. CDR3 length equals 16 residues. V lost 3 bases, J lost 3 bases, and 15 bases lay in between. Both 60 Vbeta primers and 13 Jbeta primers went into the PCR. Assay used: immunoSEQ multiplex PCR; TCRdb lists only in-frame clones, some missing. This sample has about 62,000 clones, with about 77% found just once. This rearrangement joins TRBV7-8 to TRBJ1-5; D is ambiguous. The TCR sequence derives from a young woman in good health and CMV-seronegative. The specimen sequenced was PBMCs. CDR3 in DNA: TGTGCCAGCAGCTTCGGAAAAGGAGCCGTCAATCAGCCCCAGCATTTT. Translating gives CASSFGKGAVNQPQHF.